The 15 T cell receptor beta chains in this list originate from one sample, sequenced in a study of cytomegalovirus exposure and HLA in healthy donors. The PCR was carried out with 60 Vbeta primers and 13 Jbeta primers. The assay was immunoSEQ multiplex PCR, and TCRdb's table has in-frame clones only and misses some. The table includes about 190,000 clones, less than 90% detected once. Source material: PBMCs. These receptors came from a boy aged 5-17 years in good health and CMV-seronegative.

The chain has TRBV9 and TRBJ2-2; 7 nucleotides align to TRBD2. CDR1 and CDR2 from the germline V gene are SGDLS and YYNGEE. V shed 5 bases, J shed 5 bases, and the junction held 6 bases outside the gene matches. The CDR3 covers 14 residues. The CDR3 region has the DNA TGTGCCAGCAGTAAGACTAGCAGGACCGGGGAGCTGTTTTTT. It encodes CASSKTSRTGELFF.

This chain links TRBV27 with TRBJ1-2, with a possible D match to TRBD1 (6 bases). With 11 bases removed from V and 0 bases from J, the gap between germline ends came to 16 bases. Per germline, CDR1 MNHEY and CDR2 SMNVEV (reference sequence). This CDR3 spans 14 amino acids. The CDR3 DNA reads TGTGCCTCAAAGCCAGGACAGACTAACTATGGCTACACCTTC. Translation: CASKPGQTNYGYTF.

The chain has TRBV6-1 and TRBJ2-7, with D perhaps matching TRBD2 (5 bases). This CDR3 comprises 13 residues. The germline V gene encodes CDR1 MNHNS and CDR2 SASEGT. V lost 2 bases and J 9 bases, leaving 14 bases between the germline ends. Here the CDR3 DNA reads TGTGCCAGCAGTGAAATTGGGCCCGGAGGGCAGTACTTC. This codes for CASSEIGPGGQYF.

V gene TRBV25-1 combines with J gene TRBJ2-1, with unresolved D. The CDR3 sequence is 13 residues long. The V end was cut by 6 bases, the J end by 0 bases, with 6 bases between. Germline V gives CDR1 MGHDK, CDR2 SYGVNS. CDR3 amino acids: CASSDSSYNEQFF. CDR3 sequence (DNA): TGTGCCAGCAGCGATAGCTCCTACAATGAGCAGTTCTTC. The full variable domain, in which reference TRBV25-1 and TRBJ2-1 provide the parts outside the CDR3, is EADIYQTPRYLVIGTGKKITLECSQTMGHDKMYWYQQDPGMELHLIHYSYGVNSTEKGDLSSESTVSRIRTEHFPLTLESARPSHTSQYLCASSDSSYNEQFFGPGTRLTVL.

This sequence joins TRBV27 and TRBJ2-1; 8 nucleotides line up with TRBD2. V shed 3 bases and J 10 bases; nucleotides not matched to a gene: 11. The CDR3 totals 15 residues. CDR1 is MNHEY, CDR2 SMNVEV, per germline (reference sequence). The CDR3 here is CASSLSTSAPSEQFF. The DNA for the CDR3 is TGTGCCAGCAGTTTGTCGACTAGCGCCCCATCCGAGCAGTTCTTC.

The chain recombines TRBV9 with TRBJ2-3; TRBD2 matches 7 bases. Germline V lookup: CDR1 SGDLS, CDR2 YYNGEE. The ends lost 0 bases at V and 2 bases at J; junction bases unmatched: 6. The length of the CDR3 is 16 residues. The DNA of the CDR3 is TGTGCCAGCAGCGTAGGTCCGGGGGGAGCCACAGATACGCAGTATTTT. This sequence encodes CASSVGPGGATDTQYF.

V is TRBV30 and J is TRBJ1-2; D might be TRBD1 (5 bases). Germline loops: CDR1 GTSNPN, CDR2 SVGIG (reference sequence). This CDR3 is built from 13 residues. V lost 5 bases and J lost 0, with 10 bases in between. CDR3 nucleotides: TGTGCCTGGGACGGGGGAGCTAACTATGGCTACACCTTC. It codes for CAWDGGANYGYTF.

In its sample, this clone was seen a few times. The CDR3 reads CASSAGGIGVYGYTF. The CDR3 nucleotides read TGTGCCAGCAGCGCGGGGGGTATTGGAGTCTATGGCTACACCTTC. The V call is TRBV9, the J call TRBJ1-2, with D tentatively TRBD1 (5 bases). The CDR3 runs 15 residues. CDR1 and CDR2 (germline): SGDLS, YYNGEE. V lost 3 bases and J 4 bases, leaving 16 bases between the germline ends. Supplemented by reference TRBV9 and TRBJ1-2, the full variable domain reads DSGVTQTPKHLITATGQRVTLRCSPRSGDLSVYWYQQSLDQGLQFLIQYYNGEERAKGNILERFSAQQFPDLHSELNLSSLELGDSALYFCASSAGGIGVYGYTFGSGTRLTVV.

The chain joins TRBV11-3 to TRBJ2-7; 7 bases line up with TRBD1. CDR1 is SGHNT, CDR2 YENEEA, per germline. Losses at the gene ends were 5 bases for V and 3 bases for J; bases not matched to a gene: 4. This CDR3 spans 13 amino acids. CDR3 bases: TGTGCCAGCAGCCTTTCAGGGGGCTACGAGCAGTACTTC. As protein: CASSLSGGYEQYF.

The CDR3 region has the DNA TGTGCCAGCAGCAGCTGGAGCACAGATACGCAGTATTTT. Protein: CASSSWSTDTQYF. The chain has TRBV9 and TRBJ2-3; no clear D gene. Germline assignment: CDR1 SGDLS and CDR2 YYNGEE. CDR3 size: 13 residues. V lost 4 bases to trimming and J lost 0 bases, with 6 bases between them.

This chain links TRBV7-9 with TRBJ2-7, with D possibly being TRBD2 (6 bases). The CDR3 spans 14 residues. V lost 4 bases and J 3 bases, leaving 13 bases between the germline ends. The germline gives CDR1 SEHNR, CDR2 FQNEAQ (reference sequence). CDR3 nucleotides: TGTGCCAGCAGCTCCGGGACTTACGACTACGAGCAGTACTTC. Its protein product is CASSSGTYDYEQYF.

This chain's CDR3 is CASSQTGAGYGYTF. The CDR3 DNA is TGTGCCAGCAGTCAAACAGGGGCGGGCTATGGCTACACCTTC. The genes are TRBV7-8 and TRBJ1-2; 7 nucleotides align to TRBD1. This CDR3 contains 14 residues. The V gene end was trimmed by 6 bases and the J gene end by 4 bases; junction bases not matched to a gene: 8. CDR1 is SGHVS, CDR2 FQNEAQ, per germline.

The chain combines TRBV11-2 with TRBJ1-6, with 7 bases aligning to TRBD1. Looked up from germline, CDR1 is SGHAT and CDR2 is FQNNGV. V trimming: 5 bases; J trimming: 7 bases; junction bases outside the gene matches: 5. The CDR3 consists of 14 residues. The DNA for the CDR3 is TGTGCCAGCAGCCCGGGGGACAGCAATTCACCCCTCCACTTT. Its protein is CASSPGDSNSPLHF.

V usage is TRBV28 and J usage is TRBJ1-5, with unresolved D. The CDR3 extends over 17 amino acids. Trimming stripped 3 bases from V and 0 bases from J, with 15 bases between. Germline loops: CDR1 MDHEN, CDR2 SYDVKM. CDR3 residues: CASSFSKPPHSNQPQHF. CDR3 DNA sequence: TGTGCCAGCAGTTTCTCGAAGCCCCCGCATAGCAATCAGCCCCAGCATTTT.

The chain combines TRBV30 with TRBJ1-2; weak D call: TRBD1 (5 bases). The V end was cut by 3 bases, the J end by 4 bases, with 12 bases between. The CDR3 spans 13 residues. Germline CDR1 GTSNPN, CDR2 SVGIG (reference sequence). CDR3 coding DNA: TGTGCCTGGAGCGCGACAGTCGCCTATGGCTACACCTTC. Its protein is CAWSATVAYGYTF.